This is a list of T cell receptor beta chains from one sample in a study of control samples from healthy donors and cancer patients. TCRdb keeps only in-frame clones here, not all; method: immunoSEQ multiplex PCR. The table has about 150,000 clones, roughly 92% seen once. Sequencing input: blood. The source is a man between 45 and 60 years old in good health. CDR3s include the opening cysteine and the closing phenylalanine or tryptophan. The D gene is left open where the match is weak. Clone size appears in some rows only: once, few, many, or a class for an expanded clone.

CAWRGSDNSPLHF | TGTGCCTGGAGGGGATCAGATAATTCACCCCTCCACTTT | TRBJ1-6 | - | 13 | TRBV30 | -
CASSWPRTGELFF | TGCGCCAGCAGCTGGCCCCGGACCGGGGAGCTGTTTTTT | TRBJ2-2 | - | 13 | TRBV5-1 | -
CASSLRGAGRRYTF | TGTGCCAGCAGTTTACGAGGGGCGGGGCGTCGCTACACCTTC | TRBJ1-2 | - | 14 | TRBV28 | -
CASSLGTHREQYF | TGTGCCAGCAGTTTAGGCACCCACCGCGAGCAGTACTTC | TRBJ2-7 | - | 13 | TRBV28 | -
CAISEGASEKLFF | TGTGCCATCAGTGAGGGGGCTTCCGAAAAACTGTTTTTT | TRBJ1-4 | - | 13 | TRBV10-3 | -
CASSLNPEAEAFF | TGTGCCAGCAGCTTGAACCCCGAGGCTGAAGCTTTCTTT | TRBJ1-1 | - | 13 | TRBV5-6 | -
CASTRVNSPLHF | TGTGCCAGCACCAGGGTCAATTCACCCCTCCACTTT | TRBJ1-6 | - | 12 | TRBV6-5 | once
CASSLRGSGSHEQFF | TGTGCCAGCAGCTTGCGGGGTAGCGGGAGCCATGAGCAGTTCTTC | TRBJ2-1 | TRBD2 | 15 | TRBV7-9 | once
CASSLAGTAINYEQYF | TGCGCCAGCAGCTTGGCCGGGACAGCTATTAACTACGAGCAGTACTTC | TRBJ2-7 | TRBD1 | 16 | TRBV5-1 | -
CASSSSGTGGQTQYF | TGTGCCAGCAGTTCCTCCGGGACAGGGGGTCAGACCCAGTACTTC | TRBJ2-5 | TRBD1 | 15 | TRBV6-5 | -
CASVRDRGHTEAFF | TGCGCCAGCGTACGGGACAGGGGGCATACTGAAGCTTTCTTT | TRBJ1-1 | TRBD1 | 14 | TRBV10-2 | -
CASSPGTSGISSYEQYF | TGTGCCAGCAGCCCCGGGACTAGCGGGATCAGCTCCTACGAGCAGTACTTC | TRBJ2-7 | TRBD2 | 17 | TRBV11-3 | -
CASSDSHRRRSSPLHF | TGTGCCAGCAGCGACTCCCACCGAAGGAGGAGTTCACCCCTCCACTTT | TRBJ1-6 | - | 16 | TRBV14 | -
CASSERTSGTTDTQYF | TGCGCCAGCAGTGAGCGGACTAGCGGGACCACAGATACGCAGTATTTT | TRBJ2-3 | TRBD2 | 16 | TRBV10-1 | -
CASSLTGRGEAFF | TGTGCCAGCAGCTTGACAGGTCGGGGTGAAGCTTTCTTT | TRBJ1-1 | - | 13 | TRBV7-9 | once
CASSLGWQFNEKLFF | TGCGCCAGCAGCTTAGGGTGGCAGTTTAATGAAAAACTGTTTTTT | TRBJ1-4 | - | 15 | TRBV5-1 | -
CASSYSLALSSYEQYF | TGTGCCAGCAGTTATTCCCTAGCGTTGAGCTCCTACGAGCAGTACTTC | TRBJ2-7 | - | 16 | TRBV6-5 | -
CASSFGGAVGYTF | TGTGCCAGCAGTTTTGGGGGGGCGGTCGGCTACACCTTC | TRBJ1-2 | - | 13 | TRBV27 | -
CASSSQGSGNTIYF | TGTGCCAGCAGCTCACAGGGCTCTGGAAACACCATATATTTT | TRBJ1-3 | - | 14 | TRBV5-4 | -
CASSTPGERGTYEQYF | TGTGCCAGCAGTACCCCGGGAGAGCGGGGAACCTACGAGCAGTACTTC | TRBJ2-7 | TRBD2 | 16 | TRBV6-2/TRBV6-3 | -
CASSPRVGRSYEQYF | TGTGCCAGCAGTCCCAGGGTAGGGCGCTCCTACGAGCAGTACTTC | TRBJ2-7 | - | 15 | TRBV5-4 | -
CASRFQGLGEAFF | TGTGCCAGCAGGTTTCAGGGACTGGGTGAGGCTTTCTTT | TRBJ1-1 | - | 13 | TRBV27 | -
CASSKALPPHEQFF | TGTGCCAGCAGCAAAGCCCTGCCCCCCCATGAGCAGTTCTTC | TRBJ2-1 | - | 14 | TRBV21-1 | -
CASSTLSVSTDTQYF | TGTGCCAGTAGTACCCTTTCGGTAAGCACAGATACGCAGTATTTT | TRBJ2-3 | - | 15 | TRBV19 | -
CSAVRGTDYEQYF | TGCAGCGCGGTCCGAGGGACTGATTACGAGCAGTACTTC | TRBJ2-7 | - | 13 | TRBV29-1 | -
CASRLATAGETQYF | TGCGCCAGCCGCCTAGCGACCGCGGGGGAGACCCAGTACTTC | TRBJ2-5 | - | 14 | TRBV5-1 | -
CASSSMGVGSPLHF | TGTGCCAGCAGCTCTATGGGGGTGGGTTCACCCCTCCACTTT | TRBJ1-6 | - | 14 | TRBV7-6 | -
CASSLAGTSGRGEQYF | TGTGCCAGCAGCTTAGCTGGGACTAGCGGGAGGGGCGAGCAGTACTTC | TRBJ2-7 | TRBD2 | 16 | TRBV7-2 | once
CASSHQTGTEAFF | TGTGCCAGCAGCCACCAGACAGGCACTGAAGCTTTCTTT | TRBJ1-1 | - | 13 | TRBV3-1/TRBV3-2 | -
CASSVVSETQYF | TGTGCCAGCAGCGTAGTATCAGAGACCCAGTACTTC | TRBJ2-5 | - | 12 | TRBV9 | -
CASSITTGWDGNTIYF | TGTGCCAGTAGTATAACGACAGGGTGGGACGGAAACACCATATATTTT | TRBJ1-3 | TRBD1 | 16 | TRBV19 | -
CASSEAGGYGYTF | TGCGCCAGCAGTGAGGCGGGGGGCTATGGCTACACCTTC | TRBJ1-2 | - | 13 | TRBV10-2 | -
CAWGSDRYEQYF | TGTGCCTGGGGCTCGGATCGCTACGAGCAGTACTTC | TRBJ2-7 | - | 12 | TRBV30 | -
CASSLPGDNSPLHF | TGCGCCAGCAGCTTGCCAGGGGATAATTCACCCCTCCACTTT | TRBJ1-6 | - | 14 | TRBV5-1 | -
CASSFDIVTEAFF | TGTGCCAGCAGTTTCGACATAGTCACTGAAGCTTTCTTT | TRBJ1-1 | - | 13 | TRBV12-3/TRBV12-4 | -
CASSSTGGSEKLFF | TGTGCCAGCAGTTCGACAGGGGGCAGTGAAAAACTGTTTTTT | TRBJ1-4 | TRBD1 | 14 | TRBV27 | -